This is a list of T cell receptor beta chains from one sample in a study of blood T cell repertoires in COVID-19. The protocol was immunoSEQ multiplex PCR, while the TCRdb copy is restricted to in-frame clones and leaves out a portion. The sample has approximately 170,000 clones, just under 90% seen once. The sequencing sample was made of peripheral blood. Receptor source: a man aged 18 to 30 with active or convalescent COVID-19. The CDR3 runs from the conserved cysteine through the conserved F or W. D genes are given only for firm matches. Size is stated for part of the rows, as once, few or many counts, or as a class when the clone is expanded.

d_call | j_call | clone_size | v_call | cdr3_aa | cdr3_nt
. | TRBJ1-1 | . | TRBV3-1/TRBV3-2 | CASSPFGQSNTEAFF | TGTGCCAGCAGCCCATTTGGACAGTCGAACACTGAAGCTTTCTTT
. | TRBJ2-2 | once | TRBV4-1 | CASSQDWPGELFF | TGCGCCAGCAGCCAAGATTGGCCCGGGGAGCTGTTTTTT
TRBD2 | TRBJ2-1 | . | TRBV7-2 | CAPGSPAGAHEQFF | TGTGCCCCCGGGTCGCCAGCGGGAGCCCATGAGCAGTTCTTC
. | TRBJ2-5 | . | TRBV11-2 | CASSLEGGYQETQYF | TGTGCCAGCAGCCTAGAGGGGGGGTACCAAGAGACCCAGTACTTC
TRBD1 | TRBJ1-1 | once | TRBV11-3 | CASSSPGQGIGAFF | TGTGCCAGCAGCTCACCGGGACAGGGGATCGGAGCTTTCTTT
. | TRBJ1-6 | once | TRBV23-1 | CASSHYEEGESPLHF | TGCGCCAGCAGTCATTATGAGGAAGGGGAATCACCCCTCCACTTT
. | TRBJ1-4 | . | TRBV5-6 | CASSAVRSRGNEKLFF | TGTGCCAGCAGCGCCGTTCGCAGTAGGGGAAATGAAAAACTGTTTTTT
TRBD2 | TRBJ2-7 | . | TRBV5-4 | CASSIVGGPSSEQYF | TGTGCCAGCAGCATCGTGGGAGGGCCTAGCTCCGAGCAGTACTTC
TRBD1 | TRBJ1-4 | few | TRBV5-1 | CASSKRDRGNEKLFF | TGCGCCAGCAGCAAAAGGGACAGGGGTAATGAAAAACTGTTTTTT
. | TRBJ2-3 | . | TRBV5-6 | CASSLKGFTQYF | TGTGCCAGCAGCTTGAAGGGGTTTACGCAGTATTTT
. | TRBJ2-7 | . | TRBV29-1 | CSVAAPYEQYF | TGCAGCGTTGCAGCGCCTTACGAGCAGTACTTC
. | TRBJ2-5 | . | TRBV6-2/TRBV6-3 | CASSYTSGQETQYF | TGTGCCAGCAGTTACACCAGCGGCCAAGAGACCCAGTACTTC
. | TRBJ1-1 | . | TRBV5-1 | CASSLAGGWTEAFF | TGCGCCAGCAGCCTGGCGGGGGGGTGGACTGAAGCTTTCTTT
. | TRBJ2-7 | once | TRBV7-2 | CASSLARLEYEQYF | TGTGCCAGCAGCTTAGCACGTCTAGAGTACGAGCAGTACTTC